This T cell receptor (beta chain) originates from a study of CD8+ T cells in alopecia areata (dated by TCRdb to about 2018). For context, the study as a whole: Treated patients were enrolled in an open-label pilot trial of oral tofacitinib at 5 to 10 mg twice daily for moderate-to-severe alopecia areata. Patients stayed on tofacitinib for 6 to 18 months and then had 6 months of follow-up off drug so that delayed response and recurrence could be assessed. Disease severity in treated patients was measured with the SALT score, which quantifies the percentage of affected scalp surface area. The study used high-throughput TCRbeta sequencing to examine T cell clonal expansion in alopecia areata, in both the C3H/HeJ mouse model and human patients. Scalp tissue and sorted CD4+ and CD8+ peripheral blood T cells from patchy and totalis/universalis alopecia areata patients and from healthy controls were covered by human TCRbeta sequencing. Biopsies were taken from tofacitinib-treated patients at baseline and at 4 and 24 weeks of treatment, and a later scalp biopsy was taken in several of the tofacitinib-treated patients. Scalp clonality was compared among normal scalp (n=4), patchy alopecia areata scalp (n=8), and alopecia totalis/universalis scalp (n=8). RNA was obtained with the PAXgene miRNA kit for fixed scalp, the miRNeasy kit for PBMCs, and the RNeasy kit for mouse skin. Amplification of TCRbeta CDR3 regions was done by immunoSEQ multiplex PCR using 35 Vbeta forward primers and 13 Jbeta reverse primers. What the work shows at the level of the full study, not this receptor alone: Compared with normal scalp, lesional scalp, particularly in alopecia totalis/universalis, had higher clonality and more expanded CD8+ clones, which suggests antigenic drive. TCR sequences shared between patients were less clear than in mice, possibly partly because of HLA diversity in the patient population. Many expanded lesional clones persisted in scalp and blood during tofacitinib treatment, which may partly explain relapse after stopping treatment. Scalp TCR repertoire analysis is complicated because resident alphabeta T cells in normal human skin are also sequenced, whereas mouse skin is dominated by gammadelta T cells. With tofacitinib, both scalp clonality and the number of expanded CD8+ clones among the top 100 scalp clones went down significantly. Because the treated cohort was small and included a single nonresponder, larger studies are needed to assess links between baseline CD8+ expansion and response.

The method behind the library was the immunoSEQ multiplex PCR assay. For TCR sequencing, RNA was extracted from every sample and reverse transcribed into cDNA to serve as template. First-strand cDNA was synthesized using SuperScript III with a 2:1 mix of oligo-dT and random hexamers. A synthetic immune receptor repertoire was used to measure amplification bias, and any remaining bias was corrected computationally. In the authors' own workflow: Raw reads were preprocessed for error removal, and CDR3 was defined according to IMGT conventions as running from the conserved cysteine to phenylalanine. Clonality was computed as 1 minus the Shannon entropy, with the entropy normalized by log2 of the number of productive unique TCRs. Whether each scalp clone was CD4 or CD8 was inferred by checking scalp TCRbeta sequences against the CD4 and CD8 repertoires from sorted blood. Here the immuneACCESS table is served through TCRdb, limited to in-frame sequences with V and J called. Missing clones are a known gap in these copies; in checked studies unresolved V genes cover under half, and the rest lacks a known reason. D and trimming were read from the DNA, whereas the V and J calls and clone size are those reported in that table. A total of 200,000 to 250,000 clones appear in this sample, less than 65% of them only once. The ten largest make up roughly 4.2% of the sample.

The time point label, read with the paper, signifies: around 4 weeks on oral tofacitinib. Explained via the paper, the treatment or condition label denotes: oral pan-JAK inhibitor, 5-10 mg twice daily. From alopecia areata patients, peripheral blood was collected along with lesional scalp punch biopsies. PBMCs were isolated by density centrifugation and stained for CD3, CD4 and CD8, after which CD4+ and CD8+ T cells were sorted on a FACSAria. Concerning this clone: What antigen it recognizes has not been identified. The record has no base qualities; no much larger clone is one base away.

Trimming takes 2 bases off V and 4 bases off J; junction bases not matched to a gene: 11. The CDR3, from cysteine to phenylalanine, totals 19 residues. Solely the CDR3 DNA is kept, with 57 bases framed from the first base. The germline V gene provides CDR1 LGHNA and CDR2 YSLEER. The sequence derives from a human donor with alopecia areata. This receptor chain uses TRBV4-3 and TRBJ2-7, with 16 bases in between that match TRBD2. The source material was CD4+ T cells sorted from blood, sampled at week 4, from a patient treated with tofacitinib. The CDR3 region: CASSQRYSGTSGGAYEQYF. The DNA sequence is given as TGCGCCAGCAGCCAACGGTATTCCGGGACTAGCGGGGGGGCATACGAGCAGTACTTC.